This TCR beta chain is from a study of a mutant IDH1 vaccine in newly diagnosed glioma. V dropped 6 bases and J dropped 3 bases, with 14 bases sitting between them. Germline V gene data show CDR1 as LNHNV and CDR2 as YYDKDF (reference sequence). The CDR3 is made up of 14 amino acids. The protocol was immunoSEQ multiplex PCR, while the TCRdb copy is restricted to in-frame clones and leaves out a portion. The table includes 60,000 to 85,000 clones, roughly 85% detected once. Turning to this clone: Its antigen is not identified.

The time point was: week 23, last vaccination. Vaccine doses each comprised 300 ug of mutant IDH1 20-mer peptide, with topical imiquimod. Sequenced here: PBMCs, sampled from a glioma patient whose treatment included an IDH1 peptide vaccine. This sequence was found in a woman aged 45 to 65 with glioma. The chain is built from TRBV15 and TRBJ1-1, with D perhaps TRBD1 (5 bases). The DNA for the CDR3 is TGTGCCACCAGATTGAGAGGGACTCACACTGAAGCTTTCTTT. Translated, it gives CATRLRGTHTEAFF.